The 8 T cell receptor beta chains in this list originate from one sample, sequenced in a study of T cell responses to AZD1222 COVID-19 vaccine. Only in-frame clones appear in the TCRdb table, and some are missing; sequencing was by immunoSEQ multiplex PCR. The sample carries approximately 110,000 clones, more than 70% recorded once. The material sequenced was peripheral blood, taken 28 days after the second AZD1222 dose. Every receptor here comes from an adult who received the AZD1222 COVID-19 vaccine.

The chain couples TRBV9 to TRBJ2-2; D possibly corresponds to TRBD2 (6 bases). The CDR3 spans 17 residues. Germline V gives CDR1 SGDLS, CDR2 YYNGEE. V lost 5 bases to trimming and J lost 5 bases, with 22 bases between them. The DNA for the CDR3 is TGTGCCAGCAGGGAGGGGCTAGACGAGATAGGTACCGGGGAGCTGTTTTTT. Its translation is CASREGLDEIGTGELFF.

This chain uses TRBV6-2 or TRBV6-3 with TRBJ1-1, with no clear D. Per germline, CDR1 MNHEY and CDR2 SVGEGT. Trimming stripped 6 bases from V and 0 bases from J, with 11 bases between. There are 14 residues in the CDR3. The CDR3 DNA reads TGTGCCAGCAGCTCGCAAGGACTGAACACTGAAGCTTTCTTT. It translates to CASSSQGLNTEAFF.

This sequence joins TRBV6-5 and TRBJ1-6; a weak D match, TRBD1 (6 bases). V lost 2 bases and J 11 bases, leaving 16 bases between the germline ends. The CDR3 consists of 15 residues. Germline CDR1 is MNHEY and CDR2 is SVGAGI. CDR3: CASSYETRGGAPLHF. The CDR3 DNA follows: TGTGCCAGCAGTTACGAAACCAGGGGAGGAGCACCCCTCCACTTT.

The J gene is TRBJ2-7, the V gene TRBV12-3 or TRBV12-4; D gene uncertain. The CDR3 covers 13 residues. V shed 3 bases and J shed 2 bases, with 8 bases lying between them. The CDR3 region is CASSLEQPYEQYF. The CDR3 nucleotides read TGTGCCAGCAGTTTGGAACAGCCCTACGAGCAGTACTTC.

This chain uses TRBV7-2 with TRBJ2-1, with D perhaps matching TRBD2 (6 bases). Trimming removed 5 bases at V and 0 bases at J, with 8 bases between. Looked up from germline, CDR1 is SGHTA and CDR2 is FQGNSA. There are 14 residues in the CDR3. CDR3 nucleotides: TGTGCCAGCAGCAAGGGACTCTCCTACAATGAGCAGTTCTTC. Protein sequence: CASSKGLSYNEQFF. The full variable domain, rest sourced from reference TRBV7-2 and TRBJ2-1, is GAGVSQSPSNKVTEKGKDVELRCDPISGHTALYWYRQSLGQGLEFLIYFQGNSAPDKSGLPSDRFSAERTGGSVSTLTIQRTQQEDSAVYLCASSKGLSYNEQFFGPGTRLTVL.

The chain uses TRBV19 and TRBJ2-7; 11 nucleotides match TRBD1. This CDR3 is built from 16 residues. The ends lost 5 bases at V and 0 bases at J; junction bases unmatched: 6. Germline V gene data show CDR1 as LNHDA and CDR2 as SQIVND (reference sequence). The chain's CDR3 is CASSSTGTGGSYEQYF. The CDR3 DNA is TGTGCCAGTAGTTCGACCGGGACAGGGGGCTCCTACGAGCAGTACTTC. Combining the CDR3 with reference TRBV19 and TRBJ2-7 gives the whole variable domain DGGITQSPKYLFRKEGQNVTLSCEQNLNHDAMYWYRQDPGQGLRLIYYSQIVNDFQKGDIAEGYSVSREKKESFPLTVTSAQKNPTAFYLCASSSTGTGGSYEQYFGPGTRLTVT.

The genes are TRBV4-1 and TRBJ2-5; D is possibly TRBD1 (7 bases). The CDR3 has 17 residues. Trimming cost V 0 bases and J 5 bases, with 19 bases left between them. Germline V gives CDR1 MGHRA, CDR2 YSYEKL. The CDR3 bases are TGCGCCAGCAGCCAAGATGCCGGTGGAGGGGGCGGGGAGACCCAGTACTTC. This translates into CASSQDAGGGGGETQYF.

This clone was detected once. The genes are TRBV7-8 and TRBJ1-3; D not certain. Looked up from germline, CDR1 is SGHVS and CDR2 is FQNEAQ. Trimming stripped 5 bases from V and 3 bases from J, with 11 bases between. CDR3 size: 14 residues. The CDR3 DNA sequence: TGTGCCAGCAGCCCGACCGCTTTTGGAAACACCATATATTTT. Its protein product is CASSPTAFGNTIYF.